This T cell receptor beta chain is from a study of PD-1 blockade in mismatch repair-deficient tumors. This table comes from immunoSEQ multiplex PCR, and its TCRdb copy is limited to in-frame clones, with some not included. The data contain some 110,000 clones, about three quarters of them singletons. TCRs were sequenced from three patients responding to pembrolizumab. This specimen consisted of peripheral blood, obtained just over 59 weeks after starting pembrolizumab. This TCR was sampled from an adult with mismatch repair-deficient cancer.

In nucleotides, the CDR3 is TGTGCCAGTAGTACCGTTCGTCTAGGAGCGGGGGCCAAAAACATTCAGTACTTC. Its protein is CASSTVRLGAGAKNIQYF. The chain combines TRBV19 with TRBJ2-4, with 7 bases identical to TRBD2. V shed 4 bases and J 1 base; nucleotides not matched to a gene: 13. The CDR3 is made up of 18 amino acids. Per germline, CDR1 LNHDA and CDR2 SQIVND (reference sequence).